The 17 T cell receptor beta chains below were found in one sample sequenced in a study of blood T cells in healthy people across ages. The authors ran a second PCR of roughly 7 to 11 cycles using a sample-barcoded 5' primer and a J-beta primer mix. MiXCR, run by TCRdb on the 5' RACE reads, gives a single entry per CDR3 protein. The data show under 800,000 distinct CDR3 sequences, more than 20% seen once. Source material: blood. Receptor source: a man aged 65 to 79 in good health.

This clonotype was found many times. J is TRBJ2-3 and V is TRBV4-2; D tentatively reads TRBD1 or TRBD2 (5 bases each). V was shortened by 0 bases and J by 5 bases, with 9 bases between the two germline ends. Germline V CDR1 and CDR2: LGHNA, YNFKEQ. CDR3 length: 14 amino acids. DNA for the CDR3: TGTGCCAGCAGCCAAGATCAGGGAGAAGATACGCAGTATTTT. Translated, it gives CASSQDQGEDTQYF.

This clonotype has a handful of counts. The genes are TRBV7-9 and TRBJ2-2; TRBD2 matches 15 bases. Germline V CDR1 and CDR2: SEHNR, FQNEAQ (reference sequence). The CDR3 loop spans 18 amino acids. Trimming removed 5 bases from V and 6 bases from J; junction bases left unmatched: 10. The CDR3 coding sequence is TGTGCCAGCAGCCCGCATGGACTAGCGGGAGGGCCCCCCGGGGAGCTGTTTTTT. Translating it yields CASSPHGLAGGPPGELFF.

The chain recombines TRBV5-1 with TRBJ2-5; TRBD1 is a possible D gene (6 bases). This CDR3 comprises 14 residues. Germline V gene sequence: CDR1 SGHRS, CDR2 YFSETQ. V was cut by 2 bases and J by 1 base, with 9 bases left in between. CDR3: CASSFDRSQETQYF. CDR3 DNA sequence: TGCGCCAGCAGCTTCGACAGGTCCCAAGAGACCCAGTACTTC.

In its sample, this clonotype was seen a few times. The rearrangement joins TRBV3-1 to TRBJ2-3; no clear D. Germline V lookup: CDR1 LGHDT, CDR2 YNNKEL (reference sequence). This CDR3 has 13 amino acids. V lost 5 bases to trimming and J lost 7 bases, with 13 bases between them. In DNA form, the CDR3 reads TGTGCCAGCAGCGCCTCGTTGAAGAATACGCAGTATTTT. Translation gives CASSASLKNTQYF.

This clonotype was seen a handful of times. This chain links TRBV21-1 with TRBJ2-7; the DNA was not used to check the table's D call, TRBD2. TRBV21-1 is noted as a pseudogene. The CDR3 consists of 13 residues. As DNA, the CDR3 is TGTGCCAGCAGCAAGAGGCGGCAGGGTGAGCAGTACTTC. This codes for CASSKRRQGEQYF.

This clonotype has more than one count but fewer than ten. The junction departs from germline at one end; a sequencing error may be responsible. The chain couples TRBV5-1 to TRBJ2-5; TRBD1 aligns across 8 bases. This CDR3 region has 14 residues. CDR1 SGHRS and CDR2 YFSETQ come from the germline V gene. CDR3 coding DNA: TGCGCCAGCAGCTTAACAGGGGGGTCAGAGACCCAGCACTTC. Translation: CASSLTGGSETQHF.

The CDR3 loop is CASSYLSVGAYEQYF. The CDR3 region has the DNA TGTGCCAGCAGTTACCTATCTGTCGGTGCCTACGAGCAGTACTTC. This rearrangement joins TRBV6-5 to TRBJ2-5; D remains unclear. Judging by the DNA end, TRBJ2-7 fits better; the J call may be wrong. The CDR3 runs 15 residues. Looked up from germline, CDR1 is MNHEY and CDR2 is SVGAGI.

This clonotype has only a few counts. The genes are TRBV12-3 or TRBV12-4 and TRBJ2-7; 10 bases line up with TRBD1. The CDR3 spans 13 residues. V gave up 6 bases and J gave up 6 bases; unmatched junction bases: 5. The CDR3 spells CASSKDRGGEQYF. CDR3 DNA sequence: TGTGCCAGCAGCAAGGACAGGGGGGGCGAGCAGTACTTC.

CDR3 coding DNA: TGTGCCAGCAGCACCGGGACAGGCCTCTCGCCCCAGCATTTT. Translating gives CASSTGTGLSPQHF. The rearrangement joins TRBV7-9 to TRBJ1-5; 8 bases agree with TRBD1. The germline V gene encodes CDR1 SEHNR and CDR2 FQNEAQ (reference sequence). The CDR3 is 14 residues long. Trimming at V came to 5 bases and at J to 9 bases, leaving 9 bases not matched to a gene.

The chain combines TRBV5-6 with TRBJ1-2, with D unclear. Trimming left V 1 base short and J 3 bases short, with 10 bases between. CDR1 and CDR2 (germline): SGHDT, YYEEEE. CDR3 length: 14 amino acids. Here the CDR3 DNA reads TGTGCCAGCAGCTTGATCCGAAACGACTATGGCTACACCTTC. Protein sequence: CASSLIRNDYGYTF.

In this sample, this clonotype turned up many times. The chain uses TRBV10-3 and TRBJ1-3; D remains unclear. V was trimmed by 0 bases and J by 3 bases, leaving 3 bases between them. This CDR3 is built from 13 residues. Germline loops: CDR1 ENHRY, CDR2 SYGVKD. CDR3 amino acids: CAISESSGNTIYF. Written as DNA, the CDR3 is TGTGCCATCAGTGAGTCGAGTGGAAACACCATATATTTT.

The chain joins TRBV24-1 to TRBJ2-5; D call uncertain. Germline-derived CDR1 and CDR2 are KGHDR and SFDVKD. This CDR3 contains 12 residues. V lost 4 bases and J 3 bases, leaving 5 bases between the germline ends. DNA of the CDR3: TGTGCCACCAGTGACCAGAAAGAGACCCAGTACTTC. Residues: CATSDQKETQYF.

The genes are TRBV11-2 and TRBJ2-3, with D perhaps TRBD1 (6 bases). V was shortened by 3 bases and J by 6 bases, with 7 bases between the two germline ends. This CDR3 is built from 12 residues. The germline V gene has CDR1 SGHAT and CDR2 FQNNGV. DNA for the CDR3: TGTGCCAGCAGCTTTCAGGGGGATACGCAGTATTTT. This encodes CASSFQGDTQYF. The complete variable domain, with remaining parts taken from reference TRBV11-2 and TRBJ2-3, reads EAGVAQSPRYKIIEKRQSVAFWCNPISGHATLYWYQQILGQGPKLLIQFQNNGVVDDSQLPKDRFSAERLKGVDSTLKIQPAKLEDSAVYLCASSFQGDTQYFGPGTRLTVL.

The chain is built from TRBV15 and TRBJ2-7, with D maybe TRBD1 (6 bases). The CDR3 extends over 14 amino acids. Germline V CDR1 and CDR2: LNHNV, YYDKDF (reference sequence). V shed 0 bases and J shed 1 base, with 7 bases lying between them. CDR3 amino acids: CATSREDRSYEQYF. CDR3 coding DNA: TGTGCCACCAGCAGAGAGGACAGATCCTACGAGCAGTACTTC.

The genes are TRBV5-1 and TRBJ1-4; D unresolved. There are 15 residues in the CDR3. V was clipped by 0 bases and J by 7 bases, with 13 bases between them. Germline values: CDR1 SGHRS, CDR2 YFSETQ. This CDR3 reads CASSLGPAGGEKLFF. The CDR3 DNA sequence: TGCGCCAGCAGCTTGGGACCTGCCGGCGGTGAAAAACTGTTTTTT.

The V gene is TRBV20-1, the J gene TRBJ2-2, with 10 bases lining up with TRBD2. Trimming took 4 bases from V and 4 from J; bases not matched to a gene: 12. The germline gives CDR1 DFQATT, CDR2 SNEGSKA (reference sequence). The CDR3 is made up of 17 amino acids. CDR3 sequence reads: CSAMRDSLAGVTGELFF. The DNA for the CDR3 is TGCAGTGCTATGAGGGACAGCCTAGCGGGAGTCACCGGGGAGCTGTTTTTT.

This chain uses TRBV5-4 with TRBJ2-3; D gene ambiguous. Trimming left V 0 bases short and J 2 bases short, with 10 bases between. This CDR3 is 15 amino acids long. Germline V lookup: CDR1 SGHNT, CDR2 YYREEE (reference sequence). CDR3 nucleotide sequence: TGTGCCAGCAGCTTGGCCTCGAGGATCACAGATACGCAGTATTTT. Amino acid sequence: CASSLASRITDTQYF.